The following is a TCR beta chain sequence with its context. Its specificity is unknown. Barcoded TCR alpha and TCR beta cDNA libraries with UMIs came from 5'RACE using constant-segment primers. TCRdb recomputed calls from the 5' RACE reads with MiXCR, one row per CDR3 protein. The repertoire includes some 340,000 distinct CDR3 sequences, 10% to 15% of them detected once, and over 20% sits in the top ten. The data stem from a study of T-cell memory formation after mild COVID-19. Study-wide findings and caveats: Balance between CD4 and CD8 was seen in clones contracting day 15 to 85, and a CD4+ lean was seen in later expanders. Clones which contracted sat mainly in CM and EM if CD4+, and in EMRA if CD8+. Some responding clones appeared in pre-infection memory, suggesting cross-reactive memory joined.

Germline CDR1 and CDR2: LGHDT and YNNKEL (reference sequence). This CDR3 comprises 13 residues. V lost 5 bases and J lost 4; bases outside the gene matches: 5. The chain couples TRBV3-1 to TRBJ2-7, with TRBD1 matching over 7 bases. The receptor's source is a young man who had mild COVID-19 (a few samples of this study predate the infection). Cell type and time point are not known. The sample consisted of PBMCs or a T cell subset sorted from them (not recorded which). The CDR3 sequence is CASSFGTEYEQYV. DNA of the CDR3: TGTGCCAGCAGCTTTGGGACAGAATACGAGCAGTACGTC.